This is a list of T cell receptor beta chains from one sample in a study of shared T cell receptors in the human thymus. The repertoire was sequenced with immunoSEQ multiplex PCR; TCRdb's copy has only in-frame clones and lacks some. Found here are 600,000 or so clones, around 87% of them singletons; the top ten hold just under 0.0095%. The sample also formed part of further work on human thymus T cells.

Sequencing was carried out using thymocytes. All receptors come from a boy in the first two years of life with a congenital heart defect. CDR3s leave out the opening cysteine and the closing phenylalanine or tryptophan. Each record gives: V gene, J gene, CDR3 protein.

>TRBV10-3|TRBJ1-1
AISGGGGTEAF
>TRBV7-9|TRBJ2-7
ASSPPGTSLYEQY
>TRBV27|TRBJ2-1
ASSQTSSYNEQF
>TRBV7-3|TRBJ1-5
ASSSDSAYSNQPQH
>TRBV2|TRBJ1-5
ASSTGTGKHSNQPQH
>TRBV27|TRBJ2-7
ASINTGQGLTYEQY
>TRBV1|TRBJ2-3
TSSQTGLAGTQY
>TRBV10-2|TRBJ2-1
ASNRDSGNSSYNEQF
>TRBV5-1|TRBJ2-1
ASSGSSGRDHTYNEQF
>TRBV5-4|TRBJ1-2
ALGTGQANYGYT
>TRBV28|TRBJ1-3
ASSSDRGHTIY
>TRBV19|TRBJ2-5
ASGSGEYQETQY
>TRBV28|TRBJ1-2
ASSPRDRGDYGYT
>TRBV28|TRBJ1-2
ASNAGARGGYT
>TRBV25-1|TRBJ1-4
ASSEPRDSPDEKLF
>TRBV6-5|TRBJ2-5
ASSATDRTWTQY
>TRBV7-8|TRBJ2-1
ASSHGLAGGPDYYYNEQF
>TRBV15|TRBJ2-5
ATSRDGLAGGWQETQY
>TRBV27|NA
ASSLTQTAYEQY
>TRBV9|TRBJ2-2
ASSQTTSLAGENTGELF
>TRBV4-2|TRBJ2-5
ASSHLAGANQETQY
>TRBV4-1|TRBJ1-2
ASSQDRDTGYGYT
>TRBV29-1|TRBJ1-2
SVEPRRIGGYGYT
>TRBV6-1|TRBJ1-1
ASSGGAGGETEAF
>TRBV4-1|TRBJ1-2
ASSQGKPTGGMNYGYT
>TRBV28|TRBJ1-6
ASSQTHYRIYNSPLH
>TRBV12-2|TRBJ1-1
ASRLDPLSGRNTEAF
>TRBV4-1|TRBJ2-1
ASSQGRGPSSYNEQF
>TRBV5-1|TRBJ2-7
ASSVRDRGSYEQY
>TRBV19|TRBJ1-1
ASSIGAGRENTEAF
>TRBV5-8|TRBJ2-3
ASSLVPISESADTQY
>TRBV28|TRBJ1-5
ASSEGANQPQH
>TRBV14|TRBJ1-2
ASSPKARQPLYGYT
>TRBV5-4|TRBJ2-5
ASSLAAELAGGKETQY
>TRBV5-6|TRBJ1-5
ASSSWQGKHPLGPQH
>TRBV5-1|TRBJ1-1
ASSTRNTEAF
>TRBV6-5|TRBJ1-6
ASRTGNSPLH